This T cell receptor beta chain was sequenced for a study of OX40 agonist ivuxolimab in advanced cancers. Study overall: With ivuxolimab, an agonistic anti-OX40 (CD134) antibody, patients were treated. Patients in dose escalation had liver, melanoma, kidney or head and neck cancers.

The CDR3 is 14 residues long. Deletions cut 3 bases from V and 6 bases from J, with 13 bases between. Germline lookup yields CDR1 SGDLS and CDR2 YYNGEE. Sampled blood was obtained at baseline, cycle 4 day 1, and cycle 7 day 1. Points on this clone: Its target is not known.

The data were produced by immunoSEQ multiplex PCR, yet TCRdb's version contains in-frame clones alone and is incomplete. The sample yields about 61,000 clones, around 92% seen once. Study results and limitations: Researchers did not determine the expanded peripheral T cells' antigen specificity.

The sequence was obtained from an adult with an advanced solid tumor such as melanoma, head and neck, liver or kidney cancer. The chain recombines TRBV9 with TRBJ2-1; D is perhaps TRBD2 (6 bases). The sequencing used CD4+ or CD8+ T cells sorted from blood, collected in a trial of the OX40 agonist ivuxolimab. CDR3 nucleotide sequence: TGTGCCAGCAGCGCGGGGGAAAGGGTCAATGAGCAGTTCTTC. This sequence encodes CASSAGERVNEQFF.